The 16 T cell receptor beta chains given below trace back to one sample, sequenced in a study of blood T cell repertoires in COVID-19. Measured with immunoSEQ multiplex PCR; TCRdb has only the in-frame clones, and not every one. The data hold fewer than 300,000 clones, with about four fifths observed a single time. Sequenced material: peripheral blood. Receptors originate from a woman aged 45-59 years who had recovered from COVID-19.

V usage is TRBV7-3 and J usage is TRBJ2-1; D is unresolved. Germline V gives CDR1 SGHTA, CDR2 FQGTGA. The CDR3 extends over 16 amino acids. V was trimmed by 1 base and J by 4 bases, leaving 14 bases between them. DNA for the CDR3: TGTGCCAGCAGCTTAAGGTTTAGCAGTGAATACAATGAGCAGTTCTTC. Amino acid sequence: CASSLRFSSEYNEQFF.

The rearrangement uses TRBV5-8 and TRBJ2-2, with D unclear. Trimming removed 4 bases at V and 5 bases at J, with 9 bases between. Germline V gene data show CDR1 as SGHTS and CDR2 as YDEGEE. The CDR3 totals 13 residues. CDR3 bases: TGTGCCAGCAGCCAAAGAGGTACCGGGGAGCTGTTTTTT. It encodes CASSQRGTGELFF. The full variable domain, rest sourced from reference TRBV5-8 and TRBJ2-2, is EAGVTQSPTHLIKTRGQQATLRCSPISGHTSVYWYQQALGLGLQFLLWYDEGEERNRGNFPPRFSGRQFPNYSSELNVNALELEDSALYLCASSQRGTGELFFGEGSRLTVL.

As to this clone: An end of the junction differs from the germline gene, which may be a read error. The CDR3 protein is CASSYSDRVNF. The CDR3 coding sequence is TGTGCCAGCAGTTACTCCGACAGGGTCAACTTC. This chain connects TRBV6-2 or TRBV6-3 to TRBJ2-7; 7 bases fit TRBD1. This CDR3 has 11 amino acids. Looked up from germline, CDR1 is MNHEY and CDR2 is SVGEGT.

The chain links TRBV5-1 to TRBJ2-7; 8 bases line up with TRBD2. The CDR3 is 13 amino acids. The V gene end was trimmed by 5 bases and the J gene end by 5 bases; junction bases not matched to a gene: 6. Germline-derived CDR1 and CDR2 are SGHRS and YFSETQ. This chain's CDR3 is CASRPLAGDEQYF. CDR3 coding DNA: TGCGCCAGCAGGCCCCTAGCGGGCGACGAGCAGTACTTC. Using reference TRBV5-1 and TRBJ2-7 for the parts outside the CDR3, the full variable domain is KAGVTQTPRYLIKTRGQQVTLSCSPISGHRSVSWYQQTPGQGLQFLFEYFSETQRNKGNFPGRFSGRQFSNSRSEMNVSTLELGDSALYLCASRPLAGDEQYFGPGTRLTVT.

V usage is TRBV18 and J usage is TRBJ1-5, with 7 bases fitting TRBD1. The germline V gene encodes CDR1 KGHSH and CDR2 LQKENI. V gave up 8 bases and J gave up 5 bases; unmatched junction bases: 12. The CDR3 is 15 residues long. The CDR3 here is CASKTPDRAHQPQHF. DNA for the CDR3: TGTGCCAGCAAGACCCCTGACAGGGCCCATCAGCCCCAGCATTTT.

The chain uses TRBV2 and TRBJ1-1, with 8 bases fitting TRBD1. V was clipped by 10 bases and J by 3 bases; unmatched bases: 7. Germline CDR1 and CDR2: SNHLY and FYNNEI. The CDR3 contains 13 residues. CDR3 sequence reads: CATQTGVHTEAFF. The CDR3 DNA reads TGTGCCACCCAGACAGGGGTGCACACTGAAGCTTTCTTT.

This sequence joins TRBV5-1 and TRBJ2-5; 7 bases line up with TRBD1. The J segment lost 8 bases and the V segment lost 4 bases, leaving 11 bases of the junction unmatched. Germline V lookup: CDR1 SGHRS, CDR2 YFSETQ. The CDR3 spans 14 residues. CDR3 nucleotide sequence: TGCGCCAGCAGCCTGGGACAGATCCCCAGCACCCAGTACTTC. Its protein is CASSLGQIPSTQYF.

CDR3 protein: CASSERVTGLTGELFF. Here the CDR3 DNA reads TGTGCCAGCAGTGAACGGGTGACAGGGTTAACCGGGGAGCTGTTTTTT. The chain combines TRBV6-1 with TRBJ2-2, with TRBD1 matching over 7 bases. The germline CDR1 and CDR2 sequences are MNHNS and SASEGT. With 2 bases clipped from V and 5 bases from J, the junction kept 8 bases outside the gene matches. The CDR3 has 16 residues.

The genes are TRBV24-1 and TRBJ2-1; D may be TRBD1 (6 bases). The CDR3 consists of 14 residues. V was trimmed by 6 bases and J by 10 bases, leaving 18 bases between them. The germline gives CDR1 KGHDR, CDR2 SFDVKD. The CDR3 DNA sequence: TGTGCCACCAGTTTTGGGCAGGGGAACGTGGAGCAGTTCTTC. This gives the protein CATSFGQGNVEQFF.

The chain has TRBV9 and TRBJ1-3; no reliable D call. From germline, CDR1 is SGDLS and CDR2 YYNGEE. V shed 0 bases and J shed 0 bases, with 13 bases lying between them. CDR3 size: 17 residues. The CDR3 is CASSVGGPPHSGNTIYF. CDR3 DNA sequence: TGTGCCAGCAGCGTAGGAGGGCCACCCCACTCTGGAAACACCATATATTTT.

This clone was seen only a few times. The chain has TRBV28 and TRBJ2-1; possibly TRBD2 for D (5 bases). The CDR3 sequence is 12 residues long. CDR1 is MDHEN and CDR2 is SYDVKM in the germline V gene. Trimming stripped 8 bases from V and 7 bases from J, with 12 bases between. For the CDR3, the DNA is TGTGCCAGCCAAACTAGTTTAAATGAGCAGTTCTTC. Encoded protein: CASQTSLNEQFF.

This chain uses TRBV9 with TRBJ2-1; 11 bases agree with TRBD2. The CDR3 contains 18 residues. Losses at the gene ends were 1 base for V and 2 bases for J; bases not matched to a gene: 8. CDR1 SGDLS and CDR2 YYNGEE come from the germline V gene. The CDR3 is CASSVRLAGGLAYNEQFF. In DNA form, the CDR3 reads TGTGCCAGCAGCGTAAGGCTAGCGGGGGGTTTGGCCTACAATGAGCAGTTCTTC.

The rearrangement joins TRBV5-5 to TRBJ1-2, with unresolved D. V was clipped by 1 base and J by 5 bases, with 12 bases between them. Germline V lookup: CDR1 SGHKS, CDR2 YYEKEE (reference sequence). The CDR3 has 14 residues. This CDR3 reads CASSLRREGYGYTF. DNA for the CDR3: TGTGCCAGCAGCTTGAGAAGGGAGGGATATGGCTACACCTTC.

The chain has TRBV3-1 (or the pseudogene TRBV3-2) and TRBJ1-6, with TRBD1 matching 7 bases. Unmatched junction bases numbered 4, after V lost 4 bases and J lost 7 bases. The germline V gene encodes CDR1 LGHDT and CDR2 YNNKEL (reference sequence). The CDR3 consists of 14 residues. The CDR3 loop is CASSLRDRNSPLHF. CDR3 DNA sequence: TGTGCCAGCAGCCTGCGGGACAGAAATTCACCCCTCCACTTT.

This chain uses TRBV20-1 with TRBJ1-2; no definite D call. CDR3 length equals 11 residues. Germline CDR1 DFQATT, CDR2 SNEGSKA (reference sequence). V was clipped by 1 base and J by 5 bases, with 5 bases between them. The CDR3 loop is CSARALYGYTF. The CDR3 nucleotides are TGCAGTGCTAGAGCCCTTTATGGCTACACCTTC.

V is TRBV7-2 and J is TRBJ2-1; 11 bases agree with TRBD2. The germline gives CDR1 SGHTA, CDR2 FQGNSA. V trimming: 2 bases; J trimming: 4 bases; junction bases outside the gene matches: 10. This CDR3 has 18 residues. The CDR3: CASSLYSLTSGKYNEQFF. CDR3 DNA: TGTGCCAGCAGCTTATACTCCCTGACTAGCGGGAAGTACAATGAGCAGTTCTTC.